This T cell receptor (beta chain) comes out of a study of T-cell reconstitution after alpha-beta-depleted transplantation in children. Findings of the study overall: About two months after transplant, alpha-beta T cells reportedly came from several hundred expanded graft clones. Newly produced T cells mostly provided counts and TCRbeta diversity after one year, as hyperexpanded clones declined. Surviving recipient cells, namely T cells and thymic progenitors, were the source of high day-60 TCRbeta diversity in some patients.

Unique molecular identifiers tagged the TCRbeta library. TCRdb reprocessed the PCR reads with MiXCR, giving one entry per CDR3 protein. Altogether around 440,000 distinct CDR3 sequences are present, around 15% being singletons, with the ten largest covering just under 30%. With regard to this clonotype: Its target is not known.

The sequencing here drew on PBMCs, mostly from graft donor cells, taken 360 days after TCRalphabeta/CD19-depleted stem cell transplant. The TCR originated in a boy under two years old who had a stem cell transplant for Wiskott-Aldrich syndrome, so the T cells may come from the graft donor.

CDR3 region: CASSGQGAGTDTQYF. The CDR3 coding sequence is TGTGCCAGCAGCGGCCAGGGGGCTGGGACAGATACGCAGTATTTT. This chain joins TRBV12-3 or TRBV12-4 and TRBJ2-3; 8 positions agree with TRBD1. V was clipped by 6 bases and J by 3 bases; unmatched bases: 8. The CDR3 runs 15 residues.